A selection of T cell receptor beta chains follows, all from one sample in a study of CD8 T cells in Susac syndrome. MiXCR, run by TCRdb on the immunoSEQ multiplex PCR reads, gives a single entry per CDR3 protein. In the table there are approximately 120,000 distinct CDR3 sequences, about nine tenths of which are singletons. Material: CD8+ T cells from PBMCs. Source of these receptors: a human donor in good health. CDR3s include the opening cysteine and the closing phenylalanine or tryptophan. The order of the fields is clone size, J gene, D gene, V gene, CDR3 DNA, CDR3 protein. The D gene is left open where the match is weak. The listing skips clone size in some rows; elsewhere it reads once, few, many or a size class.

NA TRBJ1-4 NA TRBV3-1 TGTGCCAGCAGCCAAGATCCAACCAGAGCAACTAATGAAAAACTGTTTTTT CASSQDPTRATNEKLFF
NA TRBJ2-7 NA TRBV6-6 TGTGCCAGCAGTGTACAGGGCTACGAGCAGTACTTC CASSVQGYEQYF
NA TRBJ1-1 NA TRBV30 TGTGCCTGGAGTGTGACCGGCGGAGTACTGAACACTGAAGCTTTCTTT CAWSVTGGVLNTEAFF
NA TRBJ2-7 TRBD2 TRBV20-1 TGCAGTGCATCGGGACTAGCGGGAGTCTACGAGCAGTACTTC CSASGLAGVYEQYF
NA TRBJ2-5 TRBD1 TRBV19 TGTGCCAGTAGCCTAGGGGGCGCCCCTAACCCCTGGGAGACCCAGTACTTC CASSLGGAPNPWETQYF
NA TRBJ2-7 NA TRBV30 TGTGCCTGGAGTGCTGGCGAGATTACCTACGAGCAGTACTTC CAWSAGEITYEQYF
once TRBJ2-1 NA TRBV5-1 TGCGCCAGCAGCTTATCCCGGGGCCCTGCGGATGAGCAGTTCTTC CASSLSRGPADEQFF
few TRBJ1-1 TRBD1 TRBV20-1 TGCAGTGCCGGGACAGGGAACACTGAAGCTTTCTTT CSAGTGNTEAFF
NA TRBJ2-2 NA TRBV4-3 TGCGCCAGCAGCCTATACGGGGGAACCGGGGAGCTGTTTTTT CASSLYGGTGELFF
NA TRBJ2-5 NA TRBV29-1 TGCAGCGTGGGGATTCGACTCCTCGAGGTTGGGGGTCAAGAGACCCAGTACTTC CSVGIRLLEVGGQETQYF
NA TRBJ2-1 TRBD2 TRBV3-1 TGTGCCAGCAGCTACAGCGGGGGGTACAATGAGCAGTTCTTC CASSYSGGYNEQFF
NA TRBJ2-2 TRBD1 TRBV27 TGTGCCAGCAGTGGAACGACAGGGGCTGGGGGGGAGCTGTTTTTT CASSGTTGAGGELFF
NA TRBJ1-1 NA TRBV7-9 TGTGCCAGCAGCGACTCAGGGAACACTGAAGCTTTCTTT CASSDSGNTEAFF
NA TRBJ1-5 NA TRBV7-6 TGTGCCAGCAGCTTTGATTACAATCAGCCCCAGCATTTT CASSFDYNQPQHF
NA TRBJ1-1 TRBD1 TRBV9 TGTGCCAGCACCGAGGGGGCGGACACTGAAGCTTTCTTT CASTEGADTEAFF
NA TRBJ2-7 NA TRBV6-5 TGTGCCAGCAGTTACTCGGACGGGACCTACGAGCAGTACTTC CASSYSDGTYEQYF
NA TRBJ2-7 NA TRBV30 TGTGCCTGGAGTGGGGGAGGATCCTACGAGCAGTACTTC CAWSGGGSYEQYF
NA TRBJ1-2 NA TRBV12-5 TGTGCTAGTGGATTGACTGCGGATGGCTACACCTTC CASGLTADGYTF
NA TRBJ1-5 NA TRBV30 TGTGCCTGGAGTGTACCGGGTCAGCCCCAGCATTTT CAWSVPGQPQHF
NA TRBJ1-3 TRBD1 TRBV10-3 TGTGCCATACGACAGGGCTCTGGAAACACCATATATTTT CAIRQGSGNTIYF
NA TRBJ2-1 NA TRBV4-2 TGTGCCAGCAGCCAACCCTGGGAGCGGGCTGAGCAGTTCTTC CASSQPWERAEQFF
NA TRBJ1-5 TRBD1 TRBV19 TGTGCCAGTAGCTCTCCACCGGGACAGCGTTATCAGCCCCAGCATTTT CASSSPPGQRYQPQHF
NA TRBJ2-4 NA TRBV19 TGTGCCAGTAGTGGGACGGCAAAAAACATTCAGTACTTC CASSGTAKNIQYF
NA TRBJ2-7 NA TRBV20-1 TGCAGTGCTAAGACAGAATTGGCGTACGAGCAGTACTTC CSAKTELAYEQYF
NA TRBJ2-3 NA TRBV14 TGTGCCAGCAGCCAAGAGGCGGGATTCACAGATACGCAGTATTTT CASSQEAGFTDTQYF
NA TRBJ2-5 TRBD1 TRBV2 TGTGCCAGCAGTGCGTCACCCGGGACAGCGAAAGAGACCCAGTACTTC CASSASPGTAKETQYF
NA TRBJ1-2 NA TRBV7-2 TGTGCCAGCCGAAGAGGGGAACTTGGTGGCTACACCTTC CASRRGELGGYTF
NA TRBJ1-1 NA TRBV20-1 TGCAGTGCTCTCATCTTGGACTGGGTCGACACTGAAGCTTTCTTT CSALILDWVDTEAFF
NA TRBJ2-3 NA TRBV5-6 TGTGCCAGCATGGGCGGGACGAGTACAGATACGCAGTATTTT CASMGGTSTDTQYF
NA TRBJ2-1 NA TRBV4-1 TGCGCCAGCAGCCAAGATAGGGTGCAGTTCTTC CASSQDRVQFF
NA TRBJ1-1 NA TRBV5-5 TGTGCCAGCAGCTTTCTCCGTGACACTGAAGCTTTCTTT CASSFLRDTEAFF
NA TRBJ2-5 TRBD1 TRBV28 TGTGCCAGCAGTTCTTCTCTGACAGGGAAAGTAGAGACCCAGTACTTC CASSSSLTGKVETQYF
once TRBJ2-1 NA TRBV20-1 TGCAGTGCTAGAGTTAAGGGGGTCTCCTACAATGAGCAGTTCTTC CSARVKGVSYNEQFF
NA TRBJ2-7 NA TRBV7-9 TGTGCCAGCAGCACAGGGTACGAGCAGTACTTC CASSTGYEQYF
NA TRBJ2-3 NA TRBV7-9 TGTGCCAGCAGCTTAAGTCGGATCGTCACAGATACGCAGTATTTT CASSLSRIVTDTQYF
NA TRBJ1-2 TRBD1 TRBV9 TGTGCCAGCAGCGTGGGGACAGGGGGCGAGGATGGCTACACCTTC CASSVGTGGEDGYTF
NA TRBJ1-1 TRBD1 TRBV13 TGTGCCAGCAGCTGGGACAGGAACACTGAAGCTTTCTTT CASSWDRNTEAFF
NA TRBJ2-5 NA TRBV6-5 TGTGCCAGCAGTTACTCGGGCCAAGAGACCCAGTACTTC CASSYSGQETQYF
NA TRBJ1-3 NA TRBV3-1 TGTGCCAGCAGAGAACACTCTGGAAACACCATATATTTT CASREHSGNTIYF
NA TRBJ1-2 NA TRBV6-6 TGTGCCAGCAGTTACAACAGAGCTAACTATGGCTACACCTTC CASSYNRANYGYTF
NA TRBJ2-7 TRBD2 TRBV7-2 TGTGCCAGCAGCCCCCATGCGGGGGGTAAATCCTACGAGCAGTACTTC CASSPHAGGKSYEQYF
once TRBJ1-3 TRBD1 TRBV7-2 TGTGCCAGCAGACAGGGGGTAAACACCATATATTTT CASRQGVNTIYF
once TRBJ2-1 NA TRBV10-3 TGTGCCATCAGTGGAGGGGTTGAGCAGTTCTTC CAISGGVEQFF
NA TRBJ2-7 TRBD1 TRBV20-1 TGCAGTGCTAGAGTAAGGACAGGATTATACGAGCAGTACTTC CSARVRTGLYEQYF
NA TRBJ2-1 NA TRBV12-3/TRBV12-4 TGTGCCAGCACTCCCGGGGGGCGAGCCCAAGAGCAGTTCTTC CASTPGGRAQEQFF
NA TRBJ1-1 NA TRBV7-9 TGTGCCAGCAGCTCCCCGGTCGTGATCACTGAAGCTTTCTTT CASSSPVVITEAFF
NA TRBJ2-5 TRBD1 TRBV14 TGTGCCAGCAGCGACAGGACAGGGGAAGAGACCCAGTACTTC CASSDRTGEETQYF
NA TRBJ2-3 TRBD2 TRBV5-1 TGCGCCAGCAGCATTAGCGGGAGGGCAGATACGCAGTATTTT CASSISGRADTQYF